These 6 T cell receptor beta chains were sequenced from one sample in a study of T cell repertoires in aging, cancer and after chemotherapy. Amplification of TCR beta used genomic DNA extracted from peripheral blood. A mixed TRB-A/B primer pool amplified rearranged TRB by multiplex touch-down PCR. MiXCR, applied by TCRdb to the multiplex PCR reads, yields one record per CDR3 protein. The table records about 11,000 distinct CDR3 sequences, roughly 45% of them present only once. Material for sequencing was blood. The receptors originated from a human donor in good health.

The gene calls are TRBV6-5 and TRBJ2-7, with TRBD2 identical over 12 bases. The last part of the DNA fits TRBJ2-5 better; the J call may be wrong. In germline, CDR1 is MNHEY, CDR2 SVGAGI. This CDR3 spans 15 amino acids. CDR3 sequence (DNA): TGTGCCAGCAGTCCGGGACTAGCGGGCCAAGAGACCCAGTACTTC. Residues: CASSPGLAGQETQYF.

V usage is TRBV20-1 and J usage is TRBJ2-1; D is uncertain. Germline values: CDR1 DFQATT, CDR2 SNEGSKA (reference sequence). Trimming stripped 0 bases from V and 9 bases from J, with 9 bases between. The CDR3 has 12 amino acids. The CDR3 is CSARDRMGEQFF. In nucleotides, the CDR3 is TGCAGTGCTAGAGATCGGATGGGTGAGCAGTTCTTC.

The CDR3 protein is CASTFPSTYGYTF. The DNA for the CDR3 is TGTGCCAGCACCTTCCCCTCAACCTATGGCTACACCTTC. The chain recombines TRBV2 with TRBJ1-2; D unclear. The CDR3 covers 13 residues. Trimming stripped 7 bases from V and 4 bases from J, with 13 bases between. CDR1 SNHLY and CDR2 FYNNEI come from the germline V gene.

This clonotype appeared a few times. This rearrangement joins TRBV27 to TRBJ1-2; D gene ambiguous. The V end was cut by 6 bases, the J end by 4 bases, with 18 bases between. The CDR3 contains 15 residues. In germline, CDR1 is MNHEY, CDR2 SMNVEV (reference sequence). The CDR3 region is CASSTRRVTSYGYTF. CDR3 DNA sequence: TGTGCCAGCAGCACTCGGAGGGTGACTAGCTATGGCTACACCTTC.

The J gene is TRBJ2-7, the V gene TRBV30; D remains unclear. V lost 4 bases to trimming and J lost 4 bases, with 8 bases between them. The CDR3 loop spans 11 amino acids. Germline CDR1 is GTSNPN and CDR2 is SVGIG (reference sequence). CDR3 sequence reads: CAWTTDYEQYF. DNA for the CDR3: TGTGCCTGGACGACGGATTACGAGCAGTACTTC.

The chain carries TRBV4-2 and TRBJ2-7; D gene unclear. This CDR3 region has 13 residues. The V end lost 3 bases, the J end lost 7 bases, and 13 bases lay between the germline ends. CDR1 is LGHNA and CDR2 is YNFKEQ in the germline V gene. The CDR3 DNA follows: TGTGCCAGCAGCCAGGGTCCTCCCTCGGAGCAGTACTTC. This codes for CASSQGPPSEQYF.